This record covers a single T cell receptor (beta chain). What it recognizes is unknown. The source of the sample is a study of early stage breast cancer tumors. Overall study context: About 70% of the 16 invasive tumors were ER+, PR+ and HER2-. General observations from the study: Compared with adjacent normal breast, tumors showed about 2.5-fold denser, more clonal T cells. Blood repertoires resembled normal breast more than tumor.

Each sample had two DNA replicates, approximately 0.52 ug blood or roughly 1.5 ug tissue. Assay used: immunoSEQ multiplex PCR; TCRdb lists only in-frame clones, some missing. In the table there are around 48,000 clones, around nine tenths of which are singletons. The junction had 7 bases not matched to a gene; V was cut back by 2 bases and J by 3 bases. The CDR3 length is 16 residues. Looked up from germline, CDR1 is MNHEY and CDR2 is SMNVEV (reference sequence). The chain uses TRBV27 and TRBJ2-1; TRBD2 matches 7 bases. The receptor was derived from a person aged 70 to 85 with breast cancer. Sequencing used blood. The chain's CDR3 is CASSLLSAGVYNEQFF. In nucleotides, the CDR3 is TGTGCCAGCAGTTTACTCTCGGCGGGGGTCTACAATGAGCAGTTCTTC.